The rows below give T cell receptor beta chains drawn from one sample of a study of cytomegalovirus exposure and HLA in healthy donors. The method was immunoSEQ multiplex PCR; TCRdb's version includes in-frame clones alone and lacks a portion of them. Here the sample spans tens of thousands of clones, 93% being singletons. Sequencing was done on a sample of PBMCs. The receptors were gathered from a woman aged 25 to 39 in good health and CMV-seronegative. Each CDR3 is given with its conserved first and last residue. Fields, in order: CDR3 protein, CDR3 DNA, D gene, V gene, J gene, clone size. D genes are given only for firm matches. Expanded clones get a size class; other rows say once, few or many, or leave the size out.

CDR3: CASSYPGTGIPEAFF; DNA: TGTGCCAGCAGTTACCCCGGGACAGGGATCCCTGAAGCTTTCTTT; D: TRBD1; V: TRBV6-6; J: TRBJ1-1; size: -
CDR3: CASSVGSSTNEKLFF; DNA: TGTGCCAGCAGCGTAGGGAGTTCAACTAATGAAAAACTGTTTTTT; D: -; V: TRBV9; J: TRBJ1-4; size: -
CDR3: CASSRKTTQDPTGYTF; DNA: TGCGCCAGCAGCCGTAAGACCACACAGGATCCCACTGGCTACACCTTC; D: -; V: TRBV5-1; J: TRBJ1-2; size: -
CDR3: CASSVGRDGNEQFF; DNA: TGTGCCAGCAGTGTGGGGCGGGACGGCAATGAGCAGTTCTTC; D: -; V: TRBV2; J: TRBJ2-1; size: -
CDR3: CASSLSWGGLTEAFF; DNA: TGTGCCAGCAGTTTATCTTGGGGAGGGCTCACTGAAGCTTTCTTT; D: -; V: TRBV27; J: TRBJ1-1; size: -
CDR3: CASRRGNSYNEQLF; DNA: TGCGCCAGCCGACGGGGTAACTCCTACAATGAGCAGCTCTTC; D: -; V: TRBV5-1; J: TRBJ2-1; size: -
CDR3: CASSVQGSSYNEQFF; DNA: TGTGCCAGCAGCGTTCAGGGGAGCTCCTACAATGAGCAGTTCTTC; D: -; V: TRBV9; J: TRBJ2-1; size: -
CDR3: CASRFTWRTNYGYTF; DNA: TGTGCCAGCAGGTTTACGTGGCGGACAAACTATGGCTACACCTTC; D: -; V: TRBV28; J: TRBJ1-2; size: -
CDR3: CASSLSSNQPQHF; DNA: TGTGCCAGCAGTCTCAGTAGCAATCAGCCCCAGCATTTT; D: -; V: TRBV25-1; J: TRBJ1-5; size: once
CDR3: CASSYQGTNYGYTF; DNA: TGTGCCAGCAGTTACCAGGGGACTAACTATGGCTACACCTTC; D: -; V: TRBV6-6; J: TRBJ1-2; size: -
CDR3: CASSLGAETEAFF; DNA: TGTGCCAGCAGCTTAGGAGCGGAAACTGAAGCTTTCTTT; D: -; V: TRBV7-9; J: TRBJ1-1; size: -
CDR3: CASSLTVFRRTNYGYTF; DNA: TGTGCCAGCAGCCTTACAGTGTTTAGGAGGACTAACTATGGCTACACCTTC; D: -; V: TRBV16; J: TRBJ1-2; size: -
CDR3: CASSPRPPGGSGNTIYF; DNA: TGTGCCAGCAGCCCCCGACCCCCGGGGGGCTCTGGAAACACCATATATTTT; D: -; V: TRBV9; J: TRBJ1-3; size: -
CDR3: CASSSRGYTEAFF; DNA: TGTGCCAGCAGTTCCAGGGGGTACACTGAAGCTTTCTTT; D: TRBD1; V: TRBV28; J: TRBJ1-1; size: -
CDR3: CASRSPGEEPQYF; DNA: TGTGCAAGTCGCTCACCGGGGGAAGAGCCGCAGTATTTT; D: -; V: TRBV12-2; J: TRBJ2-3; size: -
CDR3: CSVGQGHETQYF; DNA: TGCAGCGTTGGACAGGGCCACGAGACCCAGTACTTC; D: TRBD1; V: TRBV29-1; J: TRBJ2-5; size: -
CDR3: CAWSVGRGGTDTQYF; DNA: TGTGCCTGGAGTGTGGGGCGGGGTGGCACAGATACGCAGTATTTT; D: -; V: TRBV30; J: TRBJ2-3; size: -
CDR3: CASSLLGTGKRNEQFF; DNA: TGTGCCAGCAGCTTACTCGGGACAGGGAAGCGCAATGAGCAGTTCTTC; D: TRBD1; V: TRBV7-3; J: TRBJ2-1; size: -
CDR3: CASSPGVQGTILNYGYTF; DNA: TGTGCCAGCTCACCGGGTGTGCAGGGGACTATTTTGAACTATGGCTACACCTTC; D: -; V: TRBV18; J: TRBJ1-2; size: -
CDR3: CASSPDRGLHTEAFF; DNA: TGTGCCAGCAGCCCGGACAGGGGGCTGCACACTGAAGCTTTCTTT; D: TRBD1; V: TRBV7-2; J: TRBJ1-1; size: -
CDR3: CASSYEQTRQPQHF; DNA: TGTGCCAGCAGTTACGAACAGACTAGGCAGCCCCAGCATTTT; D: -; V: TRBV6-5; J: TRBJ1-5; size: -
CDR3: CASSVGGTGGGTGEAFF; DNA: TGTGCCAGCAGCGTAGGAGGGACAGGGGGAGGAACGGGGGAAGCTTTCTTT; D: TRBD1; V: TRBV9; J: TRBJ1-1; size: -
CDR3: CASSESFGLGSEKLFF; DNA: TGTGCCAGCAGTGAATCGTTCGGGTTAGGAAGTGAAAAACTGTTTTTT; D: -; V: TRBV6-1; J: TRBJ1-4; size: -
CDR3: CARGQLNYGYTF; DNA: TGTGCCAGGGGACAGCTGAACTATGGCTACACCTTC; D: TRBD1; V: TRBV2; J: TRBJ1-2; size: -
CDR3: CASSYNRVTETFF; DNA: TGTGCCAGCAGCTACAACAGGGTGACTGAAACTTTCTTT; D: -; V: TRBV5-6; J: TRBJ1-1; size: -
CDR3: CASSLQTGQNTGELFF; DNA: TGTGCCAGCAGCTTGCAGACAGGTCAAAACACCGGGGAGCTGTTTTTT; D: -; V: TRBV7-9; J: TRBJ2-2; size: -
CDR3: CASSLKGGSSYNSPLHF; DNA: TGTGCCAGCAGCTTAAAAGGCGGCAGCTCCTATAATTCACCCCTCCACTTT; D: -; V: TRBV7-2; J: TRBJ1-6; size: -
CDR3: CASSKTGDSGNTIYF; DNA: TGTGCCAGTAGTAAAACAGGGGACTCTGGAAACACCATATATTTT; D: TRBD1; V: TRBV19; J: TRBJ1-3; size: -
CDR3: CASSRLGTAKETQYF; DNA: TGTGCCAGCAGCCGCCTCGGGACTGCCAAAGAGACCCAGTACTTC; D: -; V: TRBV28; J: TRBJ2-5; size: -
CDR3: CASSYLRDTEAFF; DNA: TGTGCCAGCAGCTACCTCAGGGACACTGAAGCTTTCTTT; D: -; V: TRBV7-8; J: TRBJ1-1; size: -
CDR3: CSVEGSTEKYNEQFF; DNA: TGCAGCGTTGAAGGTTCGACAGAAAAATACAATGAGCAGTTCTTC; D: -; V: TRBV29-1; J: TRBJ2-1; size: -
CDR3: CASSQSGASRGTQYF; DNA: TGTGCCAGCAGCCAATCGGGGGCTTCTCGGGGGACCCAGTACTTC; D: -; V: TRBV16; J: TRBJ2-5; size: -
CDR3: CASSQGGVLPFYGYTF; DNA: TGTGCCAGCAGCCAAGGCGGTGTGCTCCCTTTCTATGGCTACACCTTC; D: -; V: TRBV14; J: TRBJ1-2; size: -
CDR3: CASRDTGGPNTEAFF; DNA: TGTGCCAGCAGGGATACAGGGGGTCCAAACACTGAAGCTTTCTTT; D: TRBD1; V: TRBV6-1; J: TRBJ1-1; size: -
CDR3: CASSEAFNYGYTF; DNA: TGTGCCAGCAGTGAGGCCTTTAACTATGGCTACACCTTC; D: -; V: TRBV6-5; J: TRBJ1-2; size: -
CDR3: CASSFKPPTSGSHNEQFF; DNA: TGTGCTAGCAGCTTCAAACCACCGACTAGCGGGAGTCACAATGAGCAGTTCTTC; D: TRBD2; V: TRBV7-7; J: TRBJ2-1; size: -
CDR3: CASSQEGVEQFF; DNA: TGTGCCAGCAGCCAAGAAGGAGTTGAGCAGTTCTTC; D: -; V: TRBV4-2; J: TRBJ2-1; size: -
CDR3: CASSAPAANTIYF; DNA: TGTGCCAGCAGCGCTCCCGCGGCAAACACCATATATTTT; D: -; V: TRBV9; J: TRBJ1-3; size: -
CDR3: CASSVIASRGPFIPSFYGYTF; DNA: TGTGCCAGCAGCGTAATAGCTAGCAGGGGGCCCTTCATCCCCAGTTTCTATGGCTACACCTTC; D: TRBD1; V: TRBV9; J: TRBJ1-2; size: -
CDR3: CASSFDGGREKLFF; DNA: TGTGCCAGCTCCTTTGACGGTGGGCGTGAAAAACTGTTTTTT; D: -; V: TRBV18; J: TRBJ1-4; size: -
CDR3: CASSIIDRVETQYF; DNA: TGTGCCAGTAGTATTATAGACAGGGTAGAGACCCAGTACTTC; D: TRBD1; V: TRBV19; J: TRBJ2-5; size: -
CDR3: CASSRTGFGYGYTF; DNA: TGTGCCAGCAGCCGGACAGGGTTTGGGTATGGCTACACCTTC; D: TRBD1; V: TRBV11-2; J: TRBJ1-2; size: -
CDR3: CAISERTEAEAFF; DNA: TGTGCCATCAGTGAGAGGACAGAAGCTGAAGCTTTCTTT; D: -; V: TRBV10-3; J: TRBJ1-1; size: -
CDR3: CAIRPGQTYQETQYF; DNA: TGTGCCATCAGGCCGGGACAAACGTACCAAGAGACCCAGTACTTC; D: -; V: TRBV10-3; J: TRBJ2-5; size: -
CDR3: CASSPPTGGYGYTF; DNA: TGTGCCAGCAGTCCACCGACAGGGGGTTATGGCTACACCTTC; D: TRBD1; V: TRBV28; J: TRBJ1-2; size: -
CDR3: CACPTSGGPNEQFF; DNA: TGTGCCTGCCCGACTAGCGGGGGGCCAAATGAGCAGTTCTTC; D: TRBD2; V: TRBV30; J: TRBJ2-1; size: -
CDR3: CASRIAGGTTGELFF; DNA: TGTGCCAGTAGGATAGCGGGGGGGACCACCGGGGAGCTGTTTTTT; D: TRBD2; V: TRBV19; J: TRBJ2-2; size: -
CDR3: CASSLPLAREQYF; DNA: TGTGCCAGCAGTTTACCCCTCGCCAGGGAGCAGTACTTC; D: -; V: TRBV28; J: TRBJ2-7; size: -
CDR3: CASSITGGSYNEQFF; DNA: TGTGCCAGTAGTATAACAGGGGGATCTTACAATGAGCAGTTCTTC; D: TRBD1; V: TRBV19; J: TRBJ2-1; size: -
CDR3: CASSEDGGAMNTQYF; DNA: TGTGCCAGCAGTGAAGACGGGGGGGCAATGAATACGCAGTATTTT; D: TRBD2; V: TRBV2; J: TRBJ2-3; size: -
CDR3: CASSVGQRSGQETQYF; DNA: TGTGCCAGCAGCGTAGGACAGAGGAGCGGGCAAGAGACCCAGTACTTC; D: -; V: TRBV9; J: TRBJ2-5; size: -
CDR3: CASSVKGGPGANVLTF; DNA: TGTGCCAGCAGCGTGAAAGGGGGTCCCGGGGCCAACGTCCTGACTTTC; D: -; V: TRBV9; J: TRBJ2-6; size: -
CDR3: CAWSVKSAPITDTQYF; DNA: TGTGCCTGGAGTGTTAAAAGCGCTCCTATCACAGATACGCAGTATTTT; D: -; V: TRBV30; J: TRBJ2-3; size: -
CDR3: CASSYGSGSTEAFF; DNA: TGTGCCAGCAGTTATGGAAGCGGCAGCACTGAAGCTTTCTTT; D: -; V: TRBV6-6; J: TRBJ1-1; size: -
CDR3: CASSLVLRDNTQYF; DNA: TGTGCCAGCAGCTTAGTGCTCAGGGATAATACGCAGTATTTT; D: -; V: TRBV7-8; J: TRBJ2-3; size: -
CDR3: CASSSWQGVGETQYF; DNA: TGTGCCAGCAGCTCCTGGCAGGGGGTGGGAGAGACCCAGTACTTC; D: TRBD1; V: TRBV11-2; J: TRBJ2-5; size: -
CDR3: CASSRGGISYNEQFF; DNA: TGTGCCAGCAGTCGAGGAGGGATCTCCTACAATGAGCAGTTCTTC; D: -; V: TRBV9; J: TRBJ2-1; size: -
CDR3: CSVLQGANEQYF; DNA: TGCAGCGTTCTCCAGGGGGCCAACGAGCAGTACTTC; D: TRBD1; V: TRBV29-1; J: TRBJ2-7; size: -
CDR3: CASSFGRNTQYF; DNA: TGTGCCAGCAGCTTCGGGAGGAATACGCAGTATTTT; D: TRBD2; V: TRBV7-6; J: TRBJ2-3; size: -
CDR3: CASSAGYNEQFF; DNA: TGTGCCAGCAGCGCCGGTTACAATGAGCAGTTCTTC; D: -; V: TRBV11-2; J: TRBJ2-1; size: -